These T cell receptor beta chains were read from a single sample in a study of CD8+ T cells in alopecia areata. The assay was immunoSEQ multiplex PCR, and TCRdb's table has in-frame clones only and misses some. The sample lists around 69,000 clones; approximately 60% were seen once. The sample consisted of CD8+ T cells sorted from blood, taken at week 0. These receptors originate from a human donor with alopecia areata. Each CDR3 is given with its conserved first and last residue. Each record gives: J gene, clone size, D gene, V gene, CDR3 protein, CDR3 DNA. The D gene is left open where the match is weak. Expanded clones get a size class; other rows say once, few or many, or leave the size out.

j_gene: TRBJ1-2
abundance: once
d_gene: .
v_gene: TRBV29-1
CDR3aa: CSVRGIAAPQTKHYGYTF
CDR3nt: TGCAGCGTTAGGGGAATCGCCGCCCCGCAAACGAAACACTATGGCTACACCTTC

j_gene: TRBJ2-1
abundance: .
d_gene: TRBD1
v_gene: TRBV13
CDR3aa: CASSCPGTGVNEQFF
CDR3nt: TGTGCCAGCAGCTGCCCCGGGACAGGGGTCAATGAGCAGTTCTTC

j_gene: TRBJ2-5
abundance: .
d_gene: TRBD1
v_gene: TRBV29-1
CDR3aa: CSVETGVVETQYF
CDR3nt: TGCAGCGTTGAAACAGGGGTAGTCGAGACCCAGTACTTC

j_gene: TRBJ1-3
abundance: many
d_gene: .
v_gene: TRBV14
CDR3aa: CASSQGLSGNTIYF
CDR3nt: TGTGCCAGCAGCCAGGGACTGTCTGGAAACACCATATATTTT

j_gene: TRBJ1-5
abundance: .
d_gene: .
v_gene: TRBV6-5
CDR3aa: CASSPERGNQPQHF
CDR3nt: TGTGCCAGCAGTCCCGAGAGGGGCAATCAGCCCCAGCATTTT

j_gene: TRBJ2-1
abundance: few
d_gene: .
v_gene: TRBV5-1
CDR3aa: CASSPTSPIPNEQFF
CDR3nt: TGCGCCAGCAGTCCCACTAGCCCGATTCCCAATGAGCAGTTCTTC

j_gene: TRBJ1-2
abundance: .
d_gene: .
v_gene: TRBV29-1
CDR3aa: CSVGEQNYGYTF
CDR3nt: TGCAGCGTTGGTGAGCAGAACTATGGCTACACCTTC

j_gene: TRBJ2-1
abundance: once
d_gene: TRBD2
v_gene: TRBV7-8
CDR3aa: CASSLAGSGRAYYNEQFF
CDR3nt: TGTGCCAGCAGCTTAGCTGGGAGCGGGAGGGCCTATTACAATGAGCAGTTCTTC

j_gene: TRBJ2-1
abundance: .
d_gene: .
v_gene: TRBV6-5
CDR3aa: CASSESSNNEQFF
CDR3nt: TGTGCCAGCAGTGAGAGTAGCAACAATGAGCAGTTCTTC

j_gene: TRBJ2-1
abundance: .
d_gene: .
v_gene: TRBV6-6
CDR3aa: CASVDGQRVGEQFF
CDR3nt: TGTGCCAGCGTTGATGGACAGCGGGTCGGTGAGCAGTTCTTC

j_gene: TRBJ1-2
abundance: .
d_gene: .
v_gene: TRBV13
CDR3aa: CASSSQDSSNYGYTF
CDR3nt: TGTGCCAGCAGCTCGCAGGACAGCTCTAACTATGGCTACACCTTC

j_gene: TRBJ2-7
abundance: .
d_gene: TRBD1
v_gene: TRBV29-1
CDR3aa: CSVVGTGVYEQYF
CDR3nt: TGCAGCGTTGTCGGGACAGGGGTCTACGAGCAGTACTTC

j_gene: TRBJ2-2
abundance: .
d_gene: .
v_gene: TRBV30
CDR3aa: CAWSTDGVNTGELFF
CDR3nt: TGTGCCTGGAGTACGGACGGGGTGAACACCGGGGAGCTGTTTTTT

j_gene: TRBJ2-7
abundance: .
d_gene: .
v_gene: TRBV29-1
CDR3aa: CSAFLTGYEQYF
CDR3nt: TGCAGCGCCTTCCTGACCGGTTACGAGCAGTACTTC

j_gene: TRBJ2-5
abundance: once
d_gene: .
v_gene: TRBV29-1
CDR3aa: CSVMPGGETQYF
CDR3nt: TGCAGCGTAATGCCTGGGGGAGAGACCCAGTACTTC

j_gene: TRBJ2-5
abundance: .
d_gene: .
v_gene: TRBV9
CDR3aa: CASSVEAPEEETQYF
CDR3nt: TGTGCCAGCAGCGTAGAGGCCCCCGAGGAAGAGACCCAGTACTTC

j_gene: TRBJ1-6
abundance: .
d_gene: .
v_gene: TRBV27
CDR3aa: CASTDHGGYPRNSPLHF
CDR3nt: TGTGCCAGCACCGACCACGGAGGCTATCCTAGGAATTCACCCCTCCACTTT

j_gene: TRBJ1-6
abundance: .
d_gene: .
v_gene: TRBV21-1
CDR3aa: CASSKVVKGNSPLHF
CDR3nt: TGTGCCAGCAGCAAAGTAGTTAAAGGGAATTCACCCCTCCACTTT

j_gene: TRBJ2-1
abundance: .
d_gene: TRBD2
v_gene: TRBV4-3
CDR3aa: CASSPGLAGSSYNEQFF
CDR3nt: TGCGCCAGCAGCCCGGGACTAGCGGGGAGCTCCTACAATGAGCAGTTCTTC

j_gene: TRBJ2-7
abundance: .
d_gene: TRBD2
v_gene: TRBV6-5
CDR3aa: CASSWTSGSYEQYF
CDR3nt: TGTGCCAGCAGTTGGACTAGCGGATCCTACGAGCAGTACTTC

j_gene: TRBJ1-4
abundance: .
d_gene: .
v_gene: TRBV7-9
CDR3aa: CASSLEATNEKLFF
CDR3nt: TGTGCCAGCAGTTTAGAAGCAACTAATGAAAAACTGTTTTTT

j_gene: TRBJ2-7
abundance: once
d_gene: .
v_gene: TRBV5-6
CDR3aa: CASSKAGTDSYEQYF
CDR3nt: TGTGCCAGCAGCAAAGCCGGGACGGACTCCTACGAGCAGTACTTC

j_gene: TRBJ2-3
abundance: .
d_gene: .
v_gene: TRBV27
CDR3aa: CASSLWEADTQYF
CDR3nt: TGTGCCAGCAGCCTTTGGGAGGCAGATACGCAGTATTTT

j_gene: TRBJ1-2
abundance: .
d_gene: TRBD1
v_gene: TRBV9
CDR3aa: CASSAGTGGAGWGYTF
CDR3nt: TGTGCCAGCAGCGCCGGGACAGGGGGCGCGGGTTGGGGCTACACCTTC

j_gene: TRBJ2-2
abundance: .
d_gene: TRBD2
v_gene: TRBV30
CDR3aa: CAWRIAAGGHSGELFF
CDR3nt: TGTGCCTGGAGAATAGCAGCGGGAGGGCACAGCGGGGAGCTGTTTTTT

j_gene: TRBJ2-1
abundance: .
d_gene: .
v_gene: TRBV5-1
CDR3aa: CASSLEGGGLYNEQFF
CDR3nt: TGCGCCAGCAGCTTGGAAGGGGGAGGTCTTTACAATGAGCAGTTCTTC

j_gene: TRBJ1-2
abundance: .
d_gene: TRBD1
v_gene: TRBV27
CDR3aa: CASSPWTGRRTNYGYTF
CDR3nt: TGTGCCAGCAGTCCCTGGACAGGGAGGCGTACTAACTATGGCTACACCTTC

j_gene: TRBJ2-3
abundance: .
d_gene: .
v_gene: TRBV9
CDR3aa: CASHLGGQPSTDTQYF
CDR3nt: TGTGCCAGCCACCTCGGCGGGCAGCCTAGCACAGATACGCAGTATTTT

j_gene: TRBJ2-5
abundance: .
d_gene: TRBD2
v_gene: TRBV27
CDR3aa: CASSLEASGWLDGTQYF
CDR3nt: TGTGCCAGCAGTTTGGAGGCTAGCGGGTGGCTCGACGGGACCCAGTACTTC

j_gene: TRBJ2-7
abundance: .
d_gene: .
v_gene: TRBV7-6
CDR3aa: CASSLPGPISDEQYF
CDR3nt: TGTGCCAGCAGCTTACCGGGGCCGATTTCGGACGAGCAGTACTTC

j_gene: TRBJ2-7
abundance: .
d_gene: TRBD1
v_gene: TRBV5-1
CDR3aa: CASSFYRGSYEQYF
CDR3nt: TGCGCCAGCAGCTTTTACAGGGGGAGCTACGAGCAGTACTTC

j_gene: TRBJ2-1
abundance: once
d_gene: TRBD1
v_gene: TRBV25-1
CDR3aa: CASSPNRGQGRDEQFF
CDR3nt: TGTGCCAGCAGCCCTAATCGCGGACAGGGGAGAGATGAGCAGTTCTTC

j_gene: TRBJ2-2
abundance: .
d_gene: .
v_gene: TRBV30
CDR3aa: CAWSVLSAQVWVSGELFF
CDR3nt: TGTGCCTGGAGTGTACTCTCTGCTCAGGTTTGGGTGTCCGGGGAGCTGTTTTTT

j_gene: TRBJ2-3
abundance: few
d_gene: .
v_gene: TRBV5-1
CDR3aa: CASSLSTDTQYF
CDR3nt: TGCGCCAGCAGCTTATCGACAGATACGCAGTATTTT

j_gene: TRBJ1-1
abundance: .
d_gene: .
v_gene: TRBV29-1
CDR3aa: CSVWYRAQNTEAFF
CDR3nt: TGCAGCGTCTGGTATCGGGCTCAGAACACTGAAGCTTTCTTT

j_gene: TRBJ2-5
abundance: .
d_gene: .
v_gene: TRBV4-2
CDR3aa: CASSQEKGPETQYF
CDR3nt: TGTGCCAGCAGCCAAGAGAAGGGGCCAGAGACCCAGTACTTC

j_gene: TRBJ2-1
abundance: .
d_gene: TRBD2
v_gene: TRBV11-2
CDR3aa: CASSPSSTSGAYNEQFF
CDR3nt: TGTGCCAGCAGCCCCTCCTCGACTAGCGGGGCATACAATGAGCAGTTCTTC

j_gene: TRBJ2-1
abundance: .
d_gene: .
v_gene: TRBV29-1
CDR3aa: CSVEWTIGNEQFF
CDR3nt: TGCAGCGTTGAATGGACTATCGGGAATGAGCAGTTCTTC

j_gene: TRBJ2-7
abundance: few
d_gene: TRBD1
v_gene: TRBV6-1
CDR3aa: CASSEGGTGYNEQYF
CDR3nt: TGTGCCAGCAGTGAAGGGGGGACAGGGTATAACGAGCAGTACTTC